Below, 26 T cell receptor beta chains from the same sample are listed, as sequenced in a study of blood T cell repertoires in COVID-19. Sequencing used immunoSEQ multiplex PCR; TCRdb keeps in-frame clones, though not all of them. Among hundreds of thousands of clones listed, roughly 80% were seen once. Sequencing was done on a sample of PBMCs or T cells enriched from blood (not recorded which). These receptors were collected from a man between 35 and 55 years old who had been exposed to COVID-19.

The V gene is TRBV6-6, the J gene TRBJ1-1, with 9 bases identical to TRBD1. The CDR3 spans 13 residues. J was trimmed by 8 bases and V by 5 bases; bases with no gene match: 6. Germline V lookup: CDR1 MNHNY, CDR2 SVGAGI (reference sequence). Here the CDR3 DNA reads TGTGCCAGCAGTACACAGGGGGCGGGGGAAGCTTTCTTT. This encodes CASSTQGAGEAFF.

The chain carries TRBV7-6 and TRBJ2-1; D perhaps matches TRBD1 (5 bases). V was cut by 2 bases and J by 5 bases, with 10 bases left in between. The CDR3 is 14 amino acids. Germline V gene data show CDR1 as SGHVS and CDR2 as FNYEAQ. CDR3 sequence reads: CASSLLDTNNEQFF. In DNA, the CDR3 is TGTGCCAGCAGCTTACTGGACACTAACAATGAGCAGTTCTTC.

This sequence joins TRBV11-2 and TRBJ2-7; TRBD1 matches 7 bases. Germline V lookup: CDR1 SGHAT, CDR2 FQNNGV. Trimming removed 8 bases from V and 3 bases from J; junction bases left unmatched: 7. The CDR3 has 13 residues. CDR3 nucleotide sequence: TGTGCCAGCGGGGGACAGAAATTCTACGAGCAGTACTTC. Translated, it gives CASGGQKFYEQYF.

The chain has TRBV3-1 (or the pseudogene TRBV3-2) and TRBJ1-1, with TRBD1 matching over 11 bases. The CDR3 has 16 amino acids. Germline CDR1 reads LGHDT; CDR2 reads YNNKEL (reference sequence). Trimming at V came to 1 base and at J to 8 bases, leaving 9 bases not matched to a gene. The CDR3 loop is CASSQVPGQGGMEAFF. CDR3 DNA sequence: TGTGCCAGCAGCCAAGTACCGGGACAGGGGGGGATGGAAGCTTTCTTT.

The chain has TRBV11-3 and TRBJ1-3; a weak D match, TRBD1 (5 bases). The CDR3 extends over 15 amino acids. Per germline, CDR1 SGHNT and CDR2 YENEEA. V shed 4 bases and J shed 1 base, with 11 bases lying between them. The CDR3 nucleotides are TGTGCCAGCAGCTCTCCAGGGTCTTCTGGAAACACCATATATTTT. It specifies CASSSPGSSGNTIYF.

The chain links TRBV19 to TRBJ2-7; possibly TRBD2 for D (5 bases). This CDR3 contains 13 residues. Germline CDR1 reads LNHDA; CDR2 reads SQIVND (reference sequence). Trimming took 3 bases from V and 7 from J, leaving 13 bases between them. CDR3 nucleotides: TGTGCCAGTAGTATCGCTAGTTGGGAGGAGCAGTACTTC. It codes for CASSIASWEEQYF.

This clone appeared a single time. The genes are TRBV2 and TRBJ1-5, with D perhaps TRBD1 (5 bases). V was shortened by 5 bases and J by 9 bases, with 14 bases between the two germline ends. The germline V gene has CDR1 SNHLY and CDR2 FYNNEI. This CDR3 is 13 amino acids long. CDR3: CASSQGRGSPQHF. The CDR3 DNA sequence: TGTGCCAGCAGTCAAGGACGGGGGTCGCCCCAGCATTTT.

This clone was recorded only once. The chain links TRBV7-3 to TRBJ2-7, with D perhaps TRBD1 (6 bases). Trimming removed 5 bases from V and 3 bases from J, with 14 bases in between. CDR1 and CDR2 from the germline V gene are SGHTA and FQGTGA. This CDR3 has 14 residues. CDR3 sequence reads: CASSDQGNSYEQYF. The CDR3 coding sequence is TGTGCCAGCAGCGACCAGGGGAATAGCTACGAGCAGTACTTC.

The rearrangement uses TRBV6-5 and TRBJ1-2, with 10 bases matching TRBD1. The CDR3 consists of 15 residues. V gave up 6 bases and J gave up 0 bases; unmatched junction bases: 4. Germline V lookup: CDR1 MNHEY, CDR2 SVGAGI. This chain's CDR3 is CASRDRGTTNYGYTF. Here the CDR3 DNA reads TGTGCCAGCAGGGACAGGGGGACTACTAACTATGGCTACACCTTC.

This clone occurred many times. The CDR3 reads CATSLTGVSYEQYF. As DNA, the CDR3 is TGTGCCACCAGTCTAACCGGGGTCTCCTACGAGCAGTACTTC. V and J are TRBV24-1 and TRBJ2-7; a weak D match, TRBD2 (5 bases). The CDR3 length is 14 residues. V lost 6 bases, J lost 0 bases, and 11 bases lay in between. Germline V lookup: CDR1 KGHDR, CDR2 SFDVKD.

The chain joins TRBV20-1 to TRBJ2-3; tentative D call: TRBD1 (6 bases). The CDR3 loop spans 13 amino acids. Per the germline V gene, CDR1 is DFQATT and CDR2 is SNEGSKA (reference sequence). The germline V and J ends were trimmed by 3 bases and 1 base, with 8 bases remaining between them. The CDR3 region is CSASKGGTDTQYF. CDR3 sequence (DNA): TGCAGTGCTAGTAAGGGGGGCACAGATACGCAGTATTTT.

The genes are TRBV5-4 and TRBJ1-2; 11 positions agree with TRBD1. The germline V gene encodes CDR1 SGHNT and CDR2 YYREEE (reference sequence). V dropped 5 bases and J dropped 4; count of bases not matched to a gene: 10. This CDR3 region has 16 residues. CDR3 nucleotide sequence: TGTGCCAGCAGTCCGGGGACCGGGACAGGGGGCTATGGCTACACCTTC. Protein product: CASSPGTGTGGYGYTF.

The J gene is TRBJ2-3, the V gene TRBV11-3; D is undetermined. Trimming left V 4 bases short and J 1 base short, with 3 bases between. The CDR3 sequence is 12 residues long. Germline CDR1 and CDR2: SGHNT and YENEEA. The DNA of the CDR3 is TGTGCCAGCAGCTCCGGCACAGATACGCAGTATTTT. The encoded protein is CASSSGTDTQYF. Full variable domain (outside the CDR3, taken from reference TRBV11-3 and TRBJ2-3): EAGVVQSPRYKIIEKKQPVAFWCNPISGHNTLYWYLQNLGQGPELLIRYENEEAVDDSQLPKDRFSAERLKGVDSTLKIQPAELGDSAVYLCASSSGTDTQYFGPGTRLTVL.

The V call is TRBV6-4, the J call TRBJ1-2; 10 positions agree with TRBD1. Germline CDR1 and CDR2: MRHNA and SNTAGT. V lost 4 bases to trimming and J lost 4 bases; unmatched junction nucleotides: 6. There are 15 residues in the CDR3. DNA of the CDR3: TGTGCCAGCAGTGCCGGGACAGGGGATAGCTATGGCTACACCTTC. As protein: CASSAGTGDSYGYTF.

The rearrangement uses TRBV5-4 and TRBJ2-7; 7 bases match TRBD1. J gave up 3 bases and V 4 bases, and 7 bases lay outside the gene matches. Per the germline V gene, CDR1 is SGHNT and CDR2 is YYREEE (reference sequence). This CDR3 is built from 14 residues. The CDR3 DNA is TGTGCCAGCAGCCCTACGGGACAGCTCTACGAGCAGTACTTC. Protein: CASSPTGQLYEQYF.

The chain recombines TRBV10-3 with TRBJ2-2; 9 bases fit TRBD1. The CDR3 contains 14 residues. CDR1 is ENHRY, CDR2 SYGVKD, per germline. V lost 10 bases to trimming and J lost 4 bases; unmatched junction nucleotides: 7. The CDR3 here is CATGGQGRTGELFF. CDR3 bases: TGTGCCACAGGGGGACAGGGTCGCACCGGGGAGCTGTTTTTT.

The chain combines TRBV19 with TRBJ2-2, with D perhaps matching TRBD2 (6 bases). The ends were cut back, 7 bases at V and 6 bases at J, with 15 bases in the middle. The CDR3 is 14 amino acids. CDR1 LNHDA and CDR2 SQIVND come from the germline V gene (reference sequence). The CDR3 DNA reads TGTGCCAGTACTCGTCTGACTAGTTCCGGGGAGCTGTTTTTT. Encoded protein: CASTRLTSSGELFF.

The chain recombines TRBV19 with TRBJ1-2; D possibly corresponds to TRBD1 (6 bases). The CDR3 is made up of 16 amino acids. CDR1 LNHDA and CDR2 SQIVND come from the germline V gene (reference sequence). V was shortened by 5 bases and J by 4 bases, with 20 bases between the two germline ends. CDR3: CASSGGWQGTSYGYTF. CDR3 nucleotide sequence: TGTGCCAGTAGTGGGGGTTGGCAGGGGACGAGCTATGGCTACACCTTC.

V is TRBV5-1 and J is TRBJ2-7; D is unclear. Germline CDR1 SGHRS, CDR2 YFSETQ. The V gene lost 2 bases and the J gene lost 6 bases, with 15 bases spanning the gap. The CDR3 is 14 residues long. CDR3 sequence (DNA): TGCGCCAGCAGCTTCACCCCCCCCCTAACCGAGCAGTACTTC. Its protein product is CASSFTPPLTEQYF.

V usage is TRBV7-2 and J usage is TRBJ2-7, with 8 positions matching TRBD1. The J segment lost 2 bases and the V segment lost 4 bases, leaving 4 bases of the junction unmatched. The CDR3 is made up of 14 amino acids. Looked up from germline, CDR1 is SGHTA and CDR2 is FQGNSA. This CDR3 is CASSWDRSTYEQYF. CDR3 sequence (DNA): TGTGCCAGCAGCTGGGACAGGTCTACCTACGAGCAGTACTTC.

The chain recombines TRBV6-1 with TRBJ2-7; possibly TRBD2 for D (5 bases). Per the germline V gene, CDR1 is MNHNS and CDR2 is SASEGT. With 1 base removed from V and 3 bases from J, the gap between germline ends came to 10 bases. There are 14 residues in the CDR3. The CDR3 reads CASSEGGVYYEQYF. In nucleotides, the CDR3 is TGTGCCAGCAGTGAAGGGGGAGTTTACTACGAGCAGTACTTC.

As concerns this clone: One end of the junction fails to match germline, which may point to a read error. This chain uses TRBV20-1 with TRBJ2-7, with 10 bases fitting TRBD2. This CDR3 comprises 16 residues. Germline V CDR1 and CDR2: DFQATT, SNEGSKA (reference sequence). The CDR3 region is CSASILTSGLSHEQYF. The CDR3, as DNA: TGCAGTGCTAGTATTTTGACTAGCGGGCTCTCCCACGAGCAGTACTTC.

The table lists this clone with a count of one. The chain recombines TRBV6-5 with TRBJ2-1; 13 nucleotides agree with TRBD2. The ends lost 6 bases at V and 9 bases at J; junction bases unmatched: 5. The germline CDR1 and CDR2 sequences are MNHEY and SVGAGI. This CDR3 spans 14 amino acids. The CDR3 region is CASRTSGRPPEQFF. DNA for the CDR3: TGTGCCAGCAGGACTAGCGGGAGGCCCCCTGAGCAGTTCTTC.

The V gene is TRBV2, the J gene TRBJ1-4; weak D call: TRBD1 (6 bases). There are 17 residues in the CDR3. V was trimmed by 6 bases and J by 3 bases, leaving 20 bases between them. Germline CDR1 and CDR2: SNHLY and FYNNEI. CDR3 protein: CASRERGHRAANEKLFF. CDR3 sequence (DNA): TGTGCCAGCAGAGAAAGGGGACACCGGGCGGCTAATGAAAAACTGTTTTTT.

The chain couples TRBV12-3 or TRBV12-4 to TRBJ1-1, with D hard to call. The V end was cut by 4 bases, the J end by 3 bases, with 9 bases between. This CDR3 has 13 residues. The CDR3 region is CASSWSSDTEAFF. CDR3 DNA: TGTGCCAGCAGTTGGTCCTCGGACACTGAAGCTTTCTTT.

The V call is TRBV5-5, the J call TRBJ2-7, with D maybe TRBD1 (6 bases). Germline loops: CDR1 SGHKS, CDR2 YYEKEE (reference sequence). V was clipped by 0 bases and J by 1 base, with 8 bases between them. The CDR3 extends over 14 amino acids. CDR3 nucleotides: TGTGCCAGCAGCTTGGAAACAGGGTCCTACGAGCAGTACTTC. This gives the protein CASSLETGSYEQYF.